The rows below give T cell receptor beta chains drawn from one sample of a study of PD-L1 blockade in urothelial cancer. Assay: immunoSEQ multiplex PCR; the TCRdb copy retains only in-frame clones and omits some. The table shows roughly 45,000 clones, with roughly four fifths occurring only once. The sequenced sample was PBMCs, obtained around atezolizumab (anti-PD-L1) treatment. The receptor source for this set is a man between 60 and 75 years old with urothelial cancer. The CDR3 runs from the conserved cysteine through the conserved F or W. The D gene is left open where the match is weak. Some rows have no size entry. The others give once, few or many, or a class for an expanded clone.

D: TRBD2
V: TRBV7-2
size: NA
J: TRBJ2-5
CDR3: CASGLVAGGGETQYF
DNA: TGTGCCAGCGGCTTGGTAGCGGGGGGTGGAGAGACCCAGTACTTC

D: NA
V: TRBV2
size: NA
J: TRBJ2-7
CDR3: CASNGEPYEQYF
DNA: TGTGCCAGCAACGGAGAGCCCTACGAGCAGTACTTC

D: TRBD1
V: TRBV13
size: NA
J: TRBJ1-2
CDR3: CASSYRQGAYGYTF
DNA: TGTGCCAGCAGTTACAGACAGGGGGCATATGGCTACACCTTC

D: NA
V: TRBV7-9
size: NA
J: TRBJ2-7
CDR3: CASSSGVHGDYEQYF
DNA: TGTGCCAGCAGCTCGGGGGTGCACGGGGACTACGAGCAGTACTTC

D: TRBD1
V: TRBV28
size: NA
J: TRBJ1-3
CDR3: CASRLWSRTGNTIYF
DNA: TGTGCCAGCCGACTCTGGAGTCGGACAGGGAACACCATATATTTT

D: NA
V: TRBV28
size: NA
J: TRBJ2-2
CDR3: CASHPSRGGTGELFF
DNA: TGTGCCAGCCACCCGAGCAGGGGTGGCACCGGGGAGCTGTTTTTT

D: TRBD2
V: TRBV2
size: NA
J: TRBJ2-1
CDR3: CASRWTSGNYNEQFF
DNA: TGTGCCAGCAGGTGGACTAGCGGGAATTACAATGAGCAGTTCTTC

D: NA
V: TRBV2
size: once
J: TRBJ2-7
CDR3: CASRTRPITYEQYF
DNA: TGTGCCAGCAGAACTAGACCGATAACCTACGAGCAGTACTTC

D: NA
V: TRBV28
size: NA
J: TRBJ1-1
CDR3: CASRGVNTEAFF
DNA: TGTGCCAGCAGGGGCGTGAACACTGAAGCTTTCTTT

D: NA
V: TRBV28
size: NA
J: TRBJ2-3
CDR3: CASSYSRVDTQYF
DNA: TGTGCCAGCAGTTATTCTCGCGTAGATACGCAGTATTTT

D: NA
V: TRBV7-8
size: NA
J: TRBJ1-2
CDR3: CASSLRGTEDGYTF
DNA: TGTGCCAGCAGCCTCCGCGGAACGGAAGATGGCTACACCTTC

D: NA
V: TRBV28
size: NA
J: TRBJ1-5
CDR3: CASSPQGQPQHF
DNA: TGTGCCAGCAGTCCCCAGGGCCAGCCCCAGCATTTT

D: NA
V: TRBV2
size: NA
J: TRBJ1-5
CDR3: CASRGRWAVGNQPQHF
DNA: TGTGCCAGCAGGGGTCGATGGGCAGTCGGCAATCAGCCCCAGCATTTT

D: NA
V: TRBV6-5
size: NA
J: TRBJ2-6
CDR3: CATQTGSGANVLTF
DNA: TGTGCCACCCAGACTGGCTCTGGGGCCAACGTCCTGACTTTC

D: NA
V: TRBV10-3
size: NA
J: TRBJ2-5
CDR3: CAISESTTHQETQYF
DNA: TGTGCCATCAGTGAGTCGACTACGCACCAAGAGACCCAGTACTTC

D: TRBD1
V: TRBV27
size: NA
J: TRBJ1-6
CDR3: CASSLQQGTHNSPLHF
DNA: TGTGCCAGCAGTCTACAACAGGGGACGCATAATTCACCCCTCCACTTT

D: TRBD1
V: TRBV7-2
size: NA
J: TRBJ1-5
CDR3: CASSFDRGGQPQHF
DNA: TGTGCCAGCAGCTTCGACAGGGGTGGACAGCCCCAGCATTTT

D: NA
V: TRBV1
size: NA
J: TRBJ2-5
CDR3: CTSSQALAGGNQETQYF
DNA: TGCACCAGCAGCCAAGCGCTAGCGGGGGGGAACCAAGAGACCCAGTACTTC

D: NA
V: TRBV19
size: once
J: TRBJ2-2
CDR3: CASSPDRSTGELFF
DNA: TGTGCCAGTAGTCCGGACAGAAGTACCGGGGAGCTGTTTTTT

D: TRBD2
V: TRBV9
size: NA
J: TRBJ2-2
CDR3: CASPGTSPGELFF
DNA: TGTGCCAGTCCCGGGACTAGCCCCGGGGAGCTGTTTTTT

D: TRBD2
V: TRBV5-4
size: NA
J: TRBJ2-2
CDR3: CASSFYQGGAGELFF
DNA: TGTGCCAGCAGCTTTTATCAGGGAGGGGCCGGGGAGCTGTTTTTT

D: NA
V: TRBV7-6
size: NA
J: TRBJ2-7
CDR3: CASSLVWGDEQYF
DNA: TGTGCCAGCAGCTTAGTTTGGGGGGACGAGCAGTACTTC

D: TRBD1
V: TRBV7-9
size: NA
J: TRBJ2-7
CDR3: CASGRRQGENEQYF
DNA: TGTGCCAGCGGCCGGCGGCAGGGGGAAAACGAGCAGTACTTC

D: NA
V: TRBV7-8
size: NA
J: TRBJ2-5
CDR3: CASSLAGGGGGGTQYF
DNA: TGTGCCAGCAGCTTAGCTGGAGGGGGCGGCGGCGGGACCCAGTACTTC

D: TRBD1
V: TRBV14
size: NA
J: TRBJ2-3
CDR3: CASSPGQSTDTQYF
DNA: TGTGCCAGCAGCCCGGGACAGAGCACAGATACGCAGTATTTT

D: TRBD1
V: TRBV6-1
size: few
J: TRBJ2-5
CDR3: CASSEGGGAETQYF
DNA: TGTGCCAGCAGTGAAGGAGGGGGCGCGGAGACCCAGTACTTC

D: NA
V: TRBV7-2
size: NA
J: TRBJ1-2
CDR3: CASSLGLGEVYGYTF
DNA: TGTGCCAGCAGCTTAGGCTTGGGGGAGGTCTATGGCTACACCTTC

D: NA
V: TRBV4-2
size: medium-sized
J: TRBJ1-2
CDR3: CASSQDVADYGYTF
DNA: TGTGCCAGCAGCCAAGATGTGGCGGACTATGGCTACACCTTC

D: NA
V: TRBV7-9
size: NA
J: TRBJ1-2
CDR3: CASSPGTERYTF
DNA: TGTGCCAGCAGCCCGGGGACTGAACGGTACACCTTC

D: TRBD1
V: TRBV19
size: NA
J: TRBJ2-1
CDR3: CATRGGRDYNEQFF
DNA: TGTGCCACCCGAGGGGGCCGGGATTACAATGAGCAGTTCTTC

D: NA
V: TRBV2
size: NA
J: TRBJ2-7
CDR3: CASSPTPTGRSSYEQYF
DNA: TGTGCCAGCAGTCCTACCCCCACAGGGCGGAGCTCCTACGAGCAGTACTTC

D: TRBD2
V: TRBV6-5
size: once
J: TRBJ2-5
CDR3: CASSSEGGVETQYF
DNA: TGTGCCAGCAGTTCAGAGGGAGGGGTGGAGACCCAGTACTTC

D: NA
V: TRBV5-1
size: NA
J: TRBJ1-2
CDR3: CASSLGGVGYGYTF
DNA: TGCGCCAGCAGCTTGGGGGGGGTCGGCTATGGCTACACCTTC

D: NA
V: TRBV28
size: NA
J: TRBJ2-1
CDR3: CASRMDRNEQFF
DNA: TGTGCCAGCAGAATGGACAGAAATGAGCAGTTCTTC

D: TRBD1
V: TRBV6-1
size: NA
J: TRBJ1-4
CDR3: CASSDWTGYEKLFF
DNA: TGTGCCAGCAGTGACTGGACAGGGTACGAAAAACTGTTTTTT

D: TRBD1
V: TRBV5-4
size: NA
J: TRBJ1-2
CDR3: CASSSDRRNYGYTF
DNA: TGTGCCAGCAGCTCGGACAGGCGAAACTATGGCTACACCTTC

D: NA
V: TRBV5-1
size: NA
J: TRBJ1-1
CDR3: CASSLEGRTEAFF
DNA: TGCGCCAGCAGCTTGGAAGGGAGGACTGAAGCTTTCTTT

D: TRBD1
V: TRBV5-1
size: NA
J: TRBJ1-4
CDR3: CASSQGQGESEKLFF
DNA: TGCGCCAGCAGCCAAGGACAGGGCGAGTCGGAAAAACTGTTTTTT

D: NA
V: TRBV28
size: NA
J: TRBJ1-1
CDR3: CASTLGEDEAFF
DNA: TGTGCCAGCACGTTAGGGGAGGATGAAGCTTTCTTT

D: NA
V: TRBV6-1
size: few
J: TRBJ1-5
CDR3: CASSDSWLERGQHF
DNA: TGTGCCAGCAGTGATTCGTGGTTGGAACGCGGGCAGCATTTT

D: TRBD2
V: TRBV10-3
size: NA
J: TRBJ2-7
CDR3: CAIKGPSGGSFSYEQYF
DNA: TGTGCCATCAAGGGTCCGAGCGGGGGGTCTTTCTCCTACGAGCAGTACTTC

D: TRBD2
V: TRBV7-7
size: NA
J: TRBJ2-1
CDR3: CASSSPTSGGRGEQFF
DNA: TGTGCCAGCAGCTCCCCGACTAGCGGGGGCAGGGGTGAGCAGTTCTTC

D: TRBD1
V: TRBV14
size: NA
J: TRBJ2-1
CDR3: CASSPLEGANSYNEQFF
DNA: TGTGCCAGCAGCCCTCTAGAGGGGGCAAACTCCTACAATGAGCAGTTCTTC

D: TRBD1
V: TRBV5-1
size: few
J: TRBJ1-6
CDR3: CASSSGTGRSPLHF
DNA: TGCGCCAGCAGCTCCGGGACAGGGCGCTCACCCCTCCACTTT

D: TRBD1
V: TRBV7-2
size: NA
J: TRBJ1-4
CDR3: CASSRRGSNEKLFF
DNA: TGTGCCAGCAGCCGCAGGGGGAGCAATGAAAAACTGTTTTTT

D: TRBD1
V: TRBV30
size: NA
J: TRBJ2-7
CDR3: CAWSTGGAIYEQYF
DNA: TGTGCCTGGAGTACAGGGGGCGCCATCTACGAGCAGTACTTC

D: NA
V: TRBV5-1
size: NA
J: TRBJ2-7
CDR3: CASSPDRSERREQYF
DNA: TGCGCCAGCAGCCCCGACAGGTCCGAACGCAGAGAGCAGTACTTC

D: NA
V: TRBV6-1
size: once
J: TRBJ2-5
CDR3: CASSEVLGGTQYF
DNA: TGTGCCAGCAGTGAAGTTTTGGGAGGGACCCAGTACTTC

D: NA
V: TRBV6-5
size: NA
J: TRBJ1-2
CDR3: CASRLDGVKGGYTF
DNA: TGTGCCAGCAGGTTGGACGGGGTCAAAGGTGGCTACACCTTC